This T cell receptor beta chain emerged from a study of cytomegalovirus exposure and HLA in healthy donors. The PCR employed 60 Vbeta primers together with 13 Jbeta primers. The method was immunoSEQ multiplex PCR; TCRdb's version includes in-frame clones alone and lacks a portion of them. The sample has about 140,000 clones, 70% to 80% seen once; the top ten hold around 9.1%. Germline-derived CDR1 and CDR2 are SGDLS and YYNGEE. The CDR3 covers 16 residues. Deletions cut 0 bases from V and 5 bases from J, with 14 bases between. The study sampled nominally healthy donors, though unrecorded immune exposures were likely.

The V gene is TRBV9, the J gene TRBJ1-4; perhaps TRBD1 as D (5 bases). This TCR was recovered from a woman in her forties or fifties in good health and CMV-seropositive. Sequences were obtained from PBMCs. CDR3 loop: CASSVAGGLGNEKLFF. In nucleotides, the CDR3 is TGTGCCAGCAGCGTAGCTGGGGGACTTGGAAATGAAAAACTGTTTTTT.